The present TCR beta chain was sequenced within a study of blood T cell repertoires in COVID-19. Method: immunoSEQ multiplex PCR; TCRdb's copy keeps in-frame clones and lacks some. The sample comprises 200,000 to 250,000 clones, 84% of which are singletons, and about 7% rests with the top ten. Cohorts were based on clinical histories the participants reported. Donors of Cohort 3 who recovered were those that had two negative PCRs, clearance, or symptom resolution. The V and J ends lost 0 bases and 4 bases, in that order; junction bases with no gene match: 4. The CDR3 runs 16 residues. Germline loops: CDR1 SGHRS, CDR2 YFSETQ.

The origin of this receptor is a middle-aged woman who had recovered from COVID-19. Specimen: PBMCs or T cells enriched from blood (not recorded which). The V call is TRBV5-1, the J call TRBJ2-7, with 13 bases fitting TRBD2. The CDR3 coding sequence is TGCGCCAGCAGCTTGGTCGGGACTAGCGGGACATACGAGCAGTACTTC. This codes for CASSLVGTSGTYEQYF. Filled out from reference TRBV5-1 and TRBJ2-7, the complete variable domain reads KAGVTQTPRYLIKTRGQQVTLSCSPISGHRSVSWYQQTPGQGLQFLFEYFSETQRNKGNFPGRFSGRQFSNSRSEMNVSTLELGDSALYLCASSLVGTSGTYEQYFGPGTRLTVT.